These 29 T cell receptor beta chains originate from one sample sequenced in a study of shared clonotypes between healthy human individuals. The table came from immunoSEQ multiplex PCR; TCRdb's copy has only in-frame clones and leaves some out. The top ten clones hold roughly 0.45% of a sample with about 1.5 million clones, about 98% of them seen once. Source material: naive CD4+ T cells sorted from blood. Sample subset: CD45RA+ positively selected. Receptors originate from a man aged 30 to 45 in good health.

The gene calls are TRBV6-1 and TRBJ2-7; possibly TRBD1 for D (5 bases). The V and J ends lost 7 bases and 5 bases respectively, with 18 bases between them. The germline V gene encodes CDR1 MNHNS and CDR2 SASEGT. The CDR3 is 14 amino acids. The CDR3 protein is CASTPLGRANEQYF. The CDR3 DNA follows: TGTGCCAGCACCCCCTTGGGCAGGGCAAACGAGCAGTACTTC.

This chain connects TRBV19 to TRBJ2-7, with TRBD2 matching over 12 bases. Looked up from germline, CDR1 is LNHDA and CDR2 is SQIVND (reference sequence). The CDR3 is 17 residues long. With 4 bases clipped from V and 2 bases from J, the junction kept 9 bases outside the gene matches. CDR3 region: CASSRTSGARTTYEQYF. In DNA form, the CDR3 reads TGTGCCAGTAGTAGGACTAGCGGGGCCCGGACGACCTACGAGCAGTACTTC.

A word on this clone: Within the sample, other DNA sequences also encode this same CDR3. The chain links TRBV5-1 to TRBJ2-2; D gene uncertain. The CDR3 is made up of 12 amino acids. V was clipped by 2 bases and J by 3 bases, with 2 bases between them. CDR1 is SGHRS, CDR2 YFSETQ, per germline. CDR3 nucleotide sequence: TGCGCCAGCAGCTTTGACACCGGGGAGCTGTTTTTT. Protein: CASSFDTGELFF.

The chain employs TRBV27 and TRBJ2-7; unclear D gene. This CDR3 region has 11 residues. V was pared by 4 bases and J by 6 bases, with 7 bases between. Germline V gives CDR1 MNHEY, CDR2 SMNVEV (reference sequence). The CDR3 sequence: CASSSRTEQYF. CDR3 bases: TGTGCCAGCAGTTCCCGAACCGAGCAGTACTTC.

This rearrangement joins TRBV11-2 to TRBJ1-3; D is perhaps TRBD1 (6 bases). V was cut by 3 bases and J by 2 bases, with 11 bases left in between. The CDR3 consists of 15 residues. CDR1 is SGHAT and CDR2 is FQNNGV in the germline V gene. CDR3 in amino acids: CASSLGTGTGNTIYF. Here the CDR3 DNA reads TGTGCCAGCAGCTTGGGCACAGGGACTGGAAACACCATATATTTT.

The chain uses TRBV5-4 and TRBJ2-3, with TRBD2 as a possible D gene (6 bases). CDR1 and CDR2 (germline): SGHNT, YYREEE (reference sequence). CDR3 length: 14 amino acids. Trimming took off 4 bases at V and 6 bases at J, with 15 bases between the two ends. The CDR3 loop reads CASSPQIAVDTQYF. The CDR3 DNA sequence: TGTGCCAGCAGCCCTCAAATAGCGGTTGATACGCAGTATTTT.

The rearrangement uses TRBV18 and TRBJ1-4, with D hard to call. Germline CDR1 is KGHSH and CDR2 is LQKENI. V was cut by 3 bases and J by 7 bases, with 9 bases left in between. The CDR3 length is 13 residues. The CDR3 sequence: CASSPRGTEKLFF. Written as DNA, the CDR3 is TGTGCCAGCTCACCCCGTGGTACTGAAAAACTGTTTTTT.

V and J are TRBV5-4 and TRBJ2-7; 12 bases fit TRBD2. The V gene end was trimmed by 0 bases and the J gene end by 4 bases; junction bases not matched to a gene: 5. Per the germline V gene, CDR1 is SGHNT and CDR2 is YYREEE (reference sequence). The CDR3 has 16 residues. CDR3: CASSLGLAGALYEQYF. For the CDR3, the DNA is TGTGCCAGCAGCTTGGGACTAGCGGGAGCGCTTTACGAGCAGTACTTC.

The V gene is TRBV7-9, the J gene TRBJ2-1; tentatively, D is TRBD1 (6 bases). Germline V gives CDR1 SEHNR, CDR2 FQNEAQ (reference sequence). V lost 6 bases, J lost 5 bases, and 17 bases lay in between. The CDR3 has 15 residues. CDR3 amino acids: CASRPRGSSDNEQFF. As DNA, the CDR3 is TGTGCCAGCAGGCCCAGGGGTTCCTCGGACAATGAGCAGTTCTTC.

The rearrangement joins TRBV5-1 to TRBJ2-7; the match to TRBD1 covers 9 bases. The V and J ends lost 7 bases and 4 bases, in that order; junction bases with no gene match: 9. The CDR3 totals 14 residues. CDR1 and CDR2 (germline): SGHRS, YFSETQ. As DNA, the CDR3 is TGCGCCAGCGCTATTACAGGGGGCTTATACGAGCAGTACTTC. This sequence encodes CASAITGGLYEQYF.

This clone was found once. The J gene is TRBJ2-7, the V gene TRBV7-6, with D perhaps matching TRBD1 or TRBD2 (5 bases each). Germline V gene data show CDR1 as SGHVS and CDR2 as FNYEAQ. Trimming left V 4 bases short and J 4 bases short, with 17 bases between. The CDR3 covers 15 residues. CDR3 loop: CASSSPGQGSYEQYF. CDR3 coding DNA: TGTGCCAGCAGCTCGCCGGGGCAGGGTAGTTACGAGCAGTACTTC. Full variable domain (rest looked up from reference TRBV7-6 and TRBJ2-7): GAGVSQSPRYKVTKRGQDVALRCDPISGHVSLYWYRQALGQGPEFLTYFNYEAQQDKSGLPNDRFSAERPEGSISTLTIQRTEQRDSAMYRCASSSPGQGSYEQYFGPGTRLTVT.

As concerns this clone: The DNA is omitted, as the CDR3 cannot be located on it reliably, and the CDR3 follows TCRdb's listing. The chain couples TRBV9 to TRBJ2-5; the table calls TRBD1, which could not be checked here. The CDR3 has 16 amino acids, counting both end residues. The V gene's germline CDR1 is SGDLS and CDR2 YYNGEE. CDR3 loop: CASSVGPGQGGETQYF.

The chain links TRBV18 to TRBJ1-2; weak D call: TRBD1 (5 bases). CDR1 KGHSH and CDR2 LQKENI come from the germline V gene. Between the trimmed V and J ends, which lost 4 bases and 8 bases, there was a span of 11 bases. The CDR3 is 12 amino acids. CDR3 nucleotide sequence: TGTGCCAGCTCACAGCAGGGAAGGGGCTACACCTTC. Its translation: CASSQQGRGYTF.

The CDR3 coding sequence is TGTGCCAGCAGCCAAGTGGCAGGGGGCCCCGAGCAGTACTTC. Residues: CASSQVAGGPEQYF. The chain is built from TRBV14 and TRBJ2-7; TRBD1 aligns across 8 bases. Per germline, CDR1 SGHDN and CDR2 FVKESK. The CDR3 is made up of 14 amino acids. J lost 6 bases, V lost 1 base, and 5 bases had no gene match.

This clone was recorded only once. The chain combines TRBV6-1 with TRBJ1-1; 11 nucleotides match TRBD1. The CDR3 extends over 15 amino acids. Trimming took 3 bases from V and 6 from J; bases not matched to a gene: 6. Germline V CDR1 and CDR2: MNHNS, SASEGT. The CDR3 loop reads CASSDLGQGGAEAFF. The CDR3 DNA is TGTGCCAGCAGTGACCTGGGACAGGGGGGGGCTGAAGCTTTCTTT.

This clone appeared once. The V gene is TRBV25-1, the J gene TRBJ2-1; maybe TRBD1 (5 bases). There are 14 residues in the CDR3. The germline CDR1 and CDR2 sequences are MGHDK and SYGVNS. V shed 0 bases and J shed 9 bases, with 12 bases lying between them. CDR3 DNA sequence: TGTGCCAGCAGTGAATATGCACAGGTGGCTGAGCAGTTCTTC. It encodes CASSEYAQVAEQFF.

The rearrangement uses TRBV28 and TRBJ2-7; D is perhaps TRBD1 (6 bases). Germline V gives CDR1 MDHEN, CDR2 SYDVKM. CDR3 length: 16 amino acids. Trimming removed 3 bases from V and 3 bases from J, with 18 bases in between. Here the CDR3 DNA reads TGTGCCAGCAGTTTTAGGTTTCTGAACAGGGACTACGAGCAGTACTTC. Its protein product is CASSFRFLNRDYEQYF.

This clone appeared once. The rearrangement links TRBV6-5 to TRBJ2-7; 9 bases line up with TRBD1. Germline V lookup: CDR1 MNHEY, CDR2 SVGAGI. The CDR3 covers 13 residues. The V segment lost 6 bases and the J segment 7 bases; nucleotides outside the gene matches: 7. The CDR3: CASSRDREKEQYF. For the CDR3, the DNA is TGTGCCAGCAGCCGGGACAGGGAGAAAGAGCAGTACTTC.

The chain is built from TRBV18 and TRBJ2-2, with D perhaps given as TRBD1 or TRBD2 (5 bases each). The germline V and J ends were trimmed by 3 bases and 2 bases, with 10 bases remaining between them. CDR1 and CDR2 from the germline V gene are KGHSH and LQKENI. The CDR3 has 15 amino acids. The CDR3 DNA reads as TGTGCCAGCTCACCGGCAGGGAGTAACACCGGGGAGCTGTTTTTT. Amino acid sequence: CASSPAGSNTGELFF.

This chain connects TRBV14 to TRBJ1-1; D is unresolved. The CDR3 loop spans 11 amino acids. The V gene's germline CDR1 is SGHDN and CDR2 FVKESK. V lost 1 base and J lost 7, with 4 bases in between. The CDR3 DNA is TGTGCCAGCAGCCAAGCTTATGAAGCTTTCTTT. Encoded protein: CASSQAYEAFF. Full variable domain (missing parts from reference TRBV14 and TRBJ1-1): EAGVTQFPSHSVIEKGQTVTLRCDPISGHDNLYWYRRVMGKEIKFLLHFVKESKQDESGMPNNRFLAERTGGTYSTLKVQPAELEDSGVYFCASSQAYEAFFGQGTRLTVV.

The V call is TRBV18, the J call TRBJ1-3; D is unresolved. With 3 bases removed from V and 0 bases from J, the gap between germline ends came to 12 bases. Looked up from germline, CDR1 is KGHSH and CDR2 is LQKENI. CDR3 length: 16 residues. The CDR3 sequence is CASSPVRAASGNTIYF. The CDR3 DNA follows: TGTGCCAGCTCACCGGTGCGGGCGGCCTCTGGAAACACCATATATTTT.

The chain carries TRBV5-1 and TRBJ2-7; TRBD1 matches 8 bases. The CDR3 length is 15 residues. V was clipped by 5 bases and J by 2 bases; unmatched bases: 9. Per germline, CDR1 SGHRS and CDR2 YFSETQ. CDR3 sequence reads: CASSPLTGDTYEQYF. Written as DNA, the CDR3 is TGCGCCAGCAGTCCCCTGACAGGGGATACCTACGAGCAGTACTTC.

The rearrangement joins TRBV5-1 to TRBJ2-3; D unresolved. CDR1 SGHRS and CDR2 YFSETQ come from the germline V gene. CDR3 size: 16 residues. V was clipped by 0 bases and J by 4 bases, with 15 bases between them. Written as DNA, the CDR3 is TGCGCCAGCAGCTTGGATAACACAGCGATTTCAGATACGCAGTATTTT. It yields the protein CASSLDNTAISDTQYF.

Note on this clone: The same CDR3 arises from other DNA sequences in this sample as well. The V gene is TRBV9, the J gene TRBJ2-5; TRBD1 agrees at 7 bases. Losses at the gene ends were 0 bases for V and 4 bases for J; bases not matched to a gene: 0. The CDR3 has 13 residues. The V gene's germline CDR1 is SGDLS and CDR2 YYNGEE. CDR3 protein: CASSVDRGETQYF. In DNA form, the CDR3 reads TGTGCCAGCAGCGTAGACAGGGGAGAGACCCAGTACTTC.

This rearrangement joins TRBV5-1 to TRBJ1-3; TRBD1 is a possible D gene (6 bases). Trimming removed 3 bases at V and 0 bases at J, with 16 bases between. The CDR3 covers 17 residues. Germline CDR1 reads SGHRS; CDR2 reads YFSETQ. CDR3 sequence: CASSWDSRGRSGNTIYF. In DNA, the CDR3 is TGCGCCAGCAGCTGGGATAGTCGGGGGCGCTCTGGAAACACCATATATTTT.

This clone came up once. The V gene is TRBV6-1, the J gene TRBJ2-7; D is ambiguous. Germline V CDR1 and CDR2: MNHNS, SASEGT. The CDR3 has 16 amino acids. Trimming pared 4 bases from V and 2 bases from J, leaving 18 bases between. The CDR3 loop is CASSVIILNPPYEQYF. The CDR3 nucleotides are TGTGCCAGCAGTGTAATAATCCTAAACCCTCCCTACGAGCAGTACTTC.

The rearrangement joins TRBV7-6 to TRBJ2-5; D remains ambiguous. V was pared by 3 bases and J by 0 bases, with 11 bases between. Germline V gene data show CDR1 as SGHVS and CDR2 as FNYEAQ. CDR3 length equals 15 residues. The CDR3 DNA reads as TGTGCCAGCAGCTTGCAGCAAACCTACCAAGAGACCCAGTACTTC. Protein product: CASSLQQTYQETQYF. Together with reference TRBV7-6 and TRBJ2-5, the CDR3 gives the full variable domain: GAGVSQSPRYKVTKRGQDVALRCDPISGHVSLYWYRQALGQGPEFLTYFNYEAQQDKSGLPNDRFSAERPEGSISTLTIQRTEQRDSAMYRCASSLQQTYQETQYFGPGTRLLVL.

J is TRBJ1-4 and V is TRBV7-9, with 9 bases fitting TRBD1. The V gene end was trimmed by 3 bases and the J gene end by 2 bases; junction bases not matched to a gene: 4. The germline CDR1 and CDR2 sequences are SEHNR and FQNEAQ (reference sequence). This CDR3 has 16 residues. In nucleotides, the CDR3 is TGTGCCAGCAGCTTGACAGGGACAGGGACTAATGAAAAACTGTTTTTT. Its translation is CASSLTGTGTNEKLFF.

This sequence joins TRBV28 and TRBJ2-3; TRBD2 might be the D (7 bases). The CDR3 covers 13 residues. Germline loops: CDR1 MDHEN, CDR2 SYDVKM. V lost 3 bases to trimming and J lost 6 bases, with 10 bases between them. Written as DNA, the CDR3 is TGTGCCAGCAGTTTCCCGGGGGGCGATACGCAGTATTTT. Translation gives CASSFPGGDTQYF.